The clone carrying this T cell receptor beta chain was seen more than once but under ten times. No antigen is known for it. TCRdb re-called the 5' RACE reads through MiXCR, storing one row per CDR3 protein. This table has over 45,000 distinct CDR3 sequences, about 7.6% appearing once. This record comes from a study of early T cells in non-severe SARS-CoV-2 infection. This CDR3 has 13 residues. Trimming cost V 3 bases and J 8 bases, with 15 bases left between them. Germline V gene lookup returns CDR1 GTSNPN and CDR2 SVGIG (reference sequence). Study-level findings and limits: Using VDJdb, the matching emphasized anti-spike CD8 responses while missing private and CD4 specificities.

The chain links TRBV30 to TRBJ2-3, with D possibly matching TRBD2 (7 bases). This sample comprised whole blood, obtained at baseline. The TCR was taken from an adult who was a healthcare worker with PCR-confirmed SARS-CoV-2 infection or an uninfected control (not recorded which). CDR3 nucleotide sequence: TGTGCCTGGAGCGGGGGGCCGGAAGGTACGCAGTATTTT. Translation gives CAWSGGPEGTQYF.